Below, 22 T cell receptor beta chains from the same sample are listed, as sequenced in a study of blood T cell repertoires in COVID-19 (dated by TCRdb to the early 2020s). Preparation of the library involved the immunoSEQ multiplex PCR assay. Imported from immuneACCESS, the table was reduced by TCRdb to in-frame sequences with V and J called. These copies leave out some clones; in studies compared against another copy, an unresolved V gene accounts for under half, and the cause of the remainder is not known. In this sample the table shows more than 200,000 clones, 81% of which occur a single time. 7.9% of the sample is held by the ten biggest clonotypes. Sequencing was performed on peripheral blood. The receptors derive from an elderly woman with acute or convalescent COVID-19.

The rearrangement uses TRBV5-1 and TRBJ2-1; TRBD1 aligns across 9 bases. V was pared by 4 bases and J by 7 bases, with 3 bases of the junction left unmatched. This CDR3 has 13 residues. Germline CDR1 reads SGHRS; CDR2 reads YFSETQ. Here the CDR3 reads CASSGGQGNEQFF. In DNA, the CDR3 is TGCGCCAGCAGCGGCGGACAGGGGAATGAGCAGTTCTTC.

The rearrangement joins TRBV19 to TRBJ2-7; 7 nucleotides line up with TRBD2. In germline, CDR1 is LNHDA, CDR2 SQIVND (reference sequence). V lost 10 bases to trimming and J lost 2 bases; unmatched junction nucleotides: 5. The CDR3 sequence is 12 residues long. The CDR3 bases are TGTGCCACCCACGGGGGGACCTACGAGCAGTACTTC. Translated: CATHGGTYEQYF.

V is TRBV12-5 and J is TRBJ2-5; 8 nucleotides match TRBD1. Germline-derived CDR1 and CDR2 are LGHNT and FRNRAP. This CDR3 is 15 amino acids long. Germline trimming cut 6 bases from V and 5 bases from J; bases unmatched to any gene: 11. The CDR3 DNA follows: TGTGCTAGTGGACTTGGACAGGGTGCATCCGAGACCCAGTACTTC. Translating gives CASGLGQGASETQYF.

The rearrangement joins TRBV5-1 to TRBJ2-3, with 10 bases matching TRBD2. V lost 2 bases, J lost 3 bases, and 3 bases stayed unmatched. CDR1 and CDR2 (germline): SGHRS, YFSETQ. The CDR3 length is 15 residues. The CDR3: CASSLTSGTTDTQYF. The DNA for the CDR3 is TGCGCCAGCAGCTTAACTAGCGGGACTACAGATACGCAGTATTTT.

The chain links TRBV10-3 to TRBJ2-5, with TRBD1 as a possible D gene (6 bases). There are 14 residues in the CDR3. Per the germline V gene, CDR1 is ENHRY and CDR2 is SYGVKD. V was trimmed by 6 bases and J by 2 bases, leaving 13 bases between them. CDR3 DNA sequence: TGTGCCATCAGCTCAGGGGACCGACAAGAGACCCAGTACTTC. Amino acids: CAISSGDRQETQYF.

This sequence joins TRBV15 and TRBJ1-2; 10 bases map to TRBD1. Germline lookup yields CDR1 LNHNV and CDR2 YYDKDF (reference sequence). Trimming removed 0 bases from V and 4 bases from J; junction bases left unmatched: 8. There are 17 residues in the CDR3. The CDR3 DNA sequence: TGTGCCACCAGCAGAGATCTAGGGGACAGGGGTCTCTATGGCTACACCTTC. This codes for CATSRDLGDRGLYGYTF.

The V gene is TRBV27, the J gene TRBJ1-5; 8 bases agree with TRBD1. The germline V gene has CDR1 MNHEY and CDR2 SMNVEV (reference sequence). J was trimmed by 6 bases and V by 8 bases; bases with no gene match: 6. There are 13 residues in the CDR3. The CDR3 protein is CASATGGAQPQHF. The DNA for the CDR3 is TGTGCCAGCGCTACAGGGGGTGCTCAGCCCCAGCATTTT.

J is TRBJ1-5 and V is TRBV19, with D tentatively TRBD1 (6 bases). Between the trimmed V and J ends, which lost 6 bases and 4 bases, there was a span of 10 bases. This CDR3 contains 13 residues. Looked up from germline, CDR1 is LNHDA and CDR2 is SQIVND (reference sequence). CDR3 region: CASSRGTNQPQHF. CDR3 DNA: TGTGCCAGTAGCAGGGGAACGAATCAGCCCCAGCATTTT.

The sample holds a few counts of this clone. CDR3 sequence reads: CASMGLNYEQYF. DNA of the CDR3: TGTGCCAGCATGGGACTGAACTACGAGCAGTACTTC. V and J are TRBV19 and TRBJ2-7, with TRBD2 as a possible D gene (6 bases). CDR1 and CDR2 from the germline V gene are LNHDA and SQIVND (reference sequence). The CDR3 sequence is 12 residues long. Trimming removed 9 bases from V and 3 bases from J, with 12 bases in between.

The chain combines TRBV3-1 (or the pseudogene TRBV3-2) with TRBJ1-3; 7 nucleotides match TRBD1. The V gene's germline CDR1 is LGHDT and CDR2 YNNKEL (reference sequence). This CDR3 has 16 amino acids. V lost 4 bases, J lost 2 bases, and 8 bases stayed unmatched. The CDR3 region is CASSPRQGLTGNTIYF. CDR3 in DNA: TGTGCCAGCAGCCCCCGACAGGGTTTAACTGGAAACACCATATATTTT.

The gene calls are TRBV5-1 and TRBJ2-1, with TRBD2 as a possible D gene (5 bases). The germline CDR1 and CDR2 sequences are SGHRS and YFSETQ. V was pared by 5 bases and J by 8 bases, with 20 bases between. This CDR3 spans 15 amino acids. CDR3 coding DNA: TGCGCCAGCAGTTTGAGCTCCGGGATAAGGGATGAGCAGTTCTTC. Protein product: CASSLSSGIRDEQFF.

The CDR3 reads CASSSGGSYNEQFF. The CDR3 DNA sequence: TGCGCCAGCAGCTCAGGGGGCTCCTACAATGAGCAGTTCTTC. The chain combines TRBV5-1 with TRBJ2-1, with 7 bases matching TRBD1. CDR3 size: 14 residues. CDR1 and CDR2 (germline): SGHRS, YFSETQ. V trimming: 3 bases; J trimming: 0 bases; junction bases outside the gene matches: 0.

The chain couples TRBV5-1 to TRBJ1-1; D might be TRBD1 (6 bases). Per the germline V gene, CDR1 is SGHRS and CDR2 is YFSETQ. V was clipped by 9 bases and J by 8 bases, with 20 bases between them. The CDR3 extends over 13 amino acids. CDR3 in amino acids: CATAPTGTNEAFF. The DNA of the CDR3 is TGCGCCACTGCACCTACAGGGACAAACGAAGCTTTCTTT.

The chain recombines TRBV10-3 with TRBJ1-1; 11 positions match TRBD1. The CDR3 is 14 amino acids. From germline, CDR1 is ENHRY and CDR2 SYGVKD. V shed 2 bases and J 6 bases; nucleotides not matched to a gene: 2. CDR3 amino acids: CAISEGQGAAEAFF. The CDR3 region has the DNA TGTGCCATCAGTGAGGGACAGGGGGCCGCTGAAGCTTTCTTT.

The V call is TRBV6-5, the J call TRBJ2-1; D gene uncertain. This CDR3 is 11 amino acids long. V was pared by 4 bases and J by 10 bases, with 8 bases between. Germline V gene data show CDR1 as MNHEY and CDR2 as SVGAGI. The CDR3 DNA follows: TGTGCCAGCAGTTCACTGCACGAGCAGTTCTTC. Its protein product is CASSSLHEQFF.

The chain couples TRBV3-1 (or the pseudogene TRBV3-2) to TRBJ1-5; TRBD1 is a possible D gene (5 bases). The CDR3 covers 13 residues. V lost 6 bases and J 4 bases, leaving 10 bases between the germline ends. Germline V gene sequence: CDR1 LGHDT, CDR2 YNNKEL (reference sequence). The CDR3 protein is CASSRQINQPQHF. In DNA, the CDR3 is TGTGCCAGCAGTCGACAGATTAATCAGCCCCAGCATTTT.

CDR3 in amino acids: CASSVPSPSYEQYF. The CDR3 DNA reads as TGTGCCAGTAGTGTCCCGTCCCCCTCCTACGAGCAGTACTTC. The chain carries TRBV19 and TRBJ2-7; D is unclear. CDR1 and CDR2 (germline): LNHDA, SQIVND (reference sequence). V was clipped by 5 bases and J by 0 bases, with 11 bases between them. This CDR3 has 14 amino acids.

This clone was found a few times. The chain links TRBV10-3 to TRBJ1-5; D gene unclear. Trimming took 4 bases from V and 5 from J, leaving 15 bases between them. The CDR3 spans 15 residues. Germline lookup yields CDR1 ENHRY and CDR2 SYGVKD. The CDR3 DNA follows: TGTGCCATCAGTGGAACAAGAAACCTCGATCAGCCCCAGCATTTT. Protein sequence: CAISGTRNLDQPQHF.

The J gene is TRBJ2-7, the V gene TRBV5-1; TRBD2 matches at 10 bases. The ends lost 4 bases at V and 5 bases at J; junction bases unmatched: 12. CDR3 length equals 16 residues. Germline V gene sequence: CDR1 SGHRS, CDR2 YFSETQ. The CDR3 sequence is CASSGESGGAVHEQYF. The CDR3 nucleotides read TGCGCCAGCAGCGGGGAAAGCGGGGGGGCTGTCCACGAGCAGTACTTC.

CDR3 in amino acids: CASSSGQSLTITPLHF. CDR3 coding DNA: TGTGCCAGCAGCTCAGGACAGTCGTTAACAATAACACCCCTCCACTTT. The chain carries TRBV7-9 and TRBJ1-6, with D possibly matching TRBD1 (6 bases). Trimming left V 4 bases short and J 11 bases short, with 21 bases between. Germline lookup yields CDR1 SEHNR and CDR2 FQNEAQ (reference sequence). The CDR3 sequence is 16 residues long.

The sample holds one count of this clone. DNA for the CDR3: TGTGCCAGCAGCGTAGTAACAGATACGCAGTATTTT. Protein: CASSVVTDTQYF. The chain employs TRBV9 and TRBJ2-3; no clear D gene. V gave up 0 bases and J gave up 3 bases, with 2 bases separating them. Germline assignment: CDR1 SGDLS and CDR2 YYNGEE. The CDR3 is made up of 12 amino acids.

The chain recombines TRBV18 with TRBJ1-1; 8 nucleotides agree with TRBD1. The CDR3 consists of 13 residues. Per germline, CDR1 KGHSH and CDR2 LQKENI. Unmatched junction bases numbered 6, after V lost 3 bases and J lost 9 bases. The CDR3 bases are TGTGCCAGCTCACCGGGACAGGAGGCCCAAGCTTTCTTT. This sequence encodes CASSPGQEAQAFF.